These T cell receptor beta chains were read from a single sample in a study of graft-versus-host responses after intestinal transplantation. Assay: immunoSEQ multiplex PCR; the TCRdb copy retains only in-frame clones and omits some. The data contain about 29,000 clones, around 90% of them singletons. This specimen was PBMCs, taken around 430 days after intestinal transplantation. These receptor sequences come from a human patient who received an intestinal transplant, so some T cells may come from the graft donor. Both conserved end residues are part of each CDR3.

V gene: TRBV4-3; CDR3 protein: CASSQGRRETQYF
V gene: TRBV21-1; CDR3 protein: CASSKGAGCRAETQYF
V gene: TRBV6-4; CDR3 protein: CASKKDSLNYEQYF
V gene: TRBV5-1; CDR3 protein: CASSLSQRGGRDTQYF
V gene: TRBV18; CDR3 protein: CASSPPDSRLAYGYTF
V gene: TRBV5-1; CDR3 protein: CASSLAVLADTQYF
V gene: TRBV6-5; CDR3 protein: CASSYNLVGNEQFF
V gene: TRBV5-1; CDR3 protein: CASSAGSGNTIYF
V gene: TRBV5-4; CDR3 protein: CASSLDGRNQPQHF
V gene: TRBV5-6; CDR3 protein: CASNVPQADTEAFF
V gene: TRBV11-2; CDR3 protein: CASSLLSAGNTIYF
V gene: TRBV6-5; CDR3 protein: CASSSRALNTEAFF
V gene: TRBV2; CDR3 protein: CASSRRNTRDTQYF
V gene: TRBV2; CDR3 protein: CASRQQSSGANVLTF
V gene: TRBV7-2; CDR3 protein: CASSLGLVSREGTDTQYF
V gene: TRBV5-6; CDR3 protein: CASSLSPGAGEQYF
V gene: TRBV10-3; CDR3 protein: CAISAGASTDTQYF
V gene: TRBV5-1; CDR3 protein: CASSLVAAGDEQFF
V gene: TRBV6-1; CDR3 protein: CASTDRTYSGNTIYF
V gene: TRBV30; CDR3 protein: CAWRGRTGGKNIQYF
V gene: TRBV28; CDR3 protein: CASSRPGLVNEQFF
V gene: TRBV30; CDR3 protein: CAWASGPYNSPLHF
V gene: TRBV7-9; CDR3 protein: CASSLQGLSWNTEAFF
V gene: TRBV7-3; CDR3 protein: CASSRYGTNTGELFF
V gene: TRBV5-5; CDR3 protein: CASTSRDNSGNTIYF
V gene: TRBV7-3; CDR3 protein: CASSPALTGELFF
V gene: TRBV28; CDR3 protein: CASSLSGTSGRGIIETQYF
V gene: TRBV9; CDR3 protein: CASSAPGSTGALTEAFF
V gene: TRBV18; CDR3 protein: CASSPTGTADSGANVLTF
V gene: TRBV10-1; CDR3 protein: CASSESKGGGSTF
V gene: TRBV7-2; CDR3 protein: CASSWGQKVVTQYF
V gene: TRBV19; CDR3 protein: CASSIQGGGYEQYF
V gene: TRBV11-2; CDR3 protein: CASSSAGGWRETQYF
V gene: TRBV7-9; CDR3 protein: CASSSQRPQGETQYF
V gene: TRBV13; CDR3 protein: CASSLEQGTGEKLFF